The T cell receptor beta chain under discussion was sequenced for a study of CD8 T cells in ankylosing spondylitis (dated by TCRdb to 2016 to 2017). Context from the whole study: The study set out to find disease-linked TCR variants by profiling T cell receptor beta repertoires in ankylosing spondylitis patients and healthy donors. Samples of peripheral blood were taken, and for ankylosing spondylitis patients, synovial fluid was collected as well. In total, the full study cohort was made up of nearly 110 healthy donors and 25 ankylosing spondylitis patients.

About this clonotype: Its antigen remains unidentified. Base qualities were left out, and no much larger clone turns up one base away.

The germline V gene sets CDR1 to SGHTA and CDR2 to FQGTGA. The CDR3 runs 16 amino acids, cysteine and phenylalanine included. Just CDR3 DNA is preserved here, 48 bases in frame from base 1. V sheds 1 base and J sheds 1 base, leaving 11 bases between their ends. What the work shows at the level of the full study, not this receptor alone: Some TCR beta motif variants had previously been reported in synovial fluid and blood of reactive arthritis patients, which suggested common disease-initiation mechanisms. Blood from ankylosing spondylitis patients appeared to be characterized by a TCR beta motif composed of roughly eight highly homologous amino acid variants. The disease-linked clones had a CD8+ phenotype and were found at relatively low frequencies in peripheral blood. The disease-linked clones were reported to be significantly enriched in matched synovial fluid samples from ankylosing spondylitis patients.

The data were produced on an Illumina HiSeq 2500. TCR beta libraries were prepared by quantitative 5'-RACE with molecular barcodes. Per the original workflow: A new computational method, built on a probabilistic model of VDJ rearrangement, was used to identify disease-linked TCR variants. TCRdb itself trimmed the public reads at Q25 with fastp, ran MiXCR and retained productive beta chains. Entries that share a CDR3 protein sequence are merged under the most common genes and DNA. TCRdb assigned the V and J calls; the authors' analysis was not used. The sample data list about 800,000 distinct CDR3 sequences, and around 11% of these were observed just once. Around 0.51% of the sample rests with the top ten.

Recombination joined TRBV7-3 with TRBJ2-1; no D gene is confidently identified. The sample was blood, either unsorted or a sorted T cell fraction (not recorded which). The sequence was obtained from a male donor with ankylosing spondylitis. The DNA sequence reads TGTGCCAGCAGCTTAATGGCTAGAAGATCCTACAATGAGCAGTTCTTC. Translated, it reads CASSLMARRSYNEQFF.